Given below is one TCR beta chain in context. What it binds is not known. Germline lookup yields CDR1 SGHVS and CDR2 FQNEAQ. This CDR3 comprises 14 residues. V dropped 0 bases and J dropped 6 bases, with 11 bases sitting between them. This record belongs to a study of post-analysis software for immune sequencing data. Looking at the study overall: The study covered relapsing-remitting, secondary progressive and progressive-relapsing courses of multiple sclerosis.

Unique-molecular-identifier-tagged TCR beta cDNA libraries were used. The T cell input of roughly 0.95 to 10 million gave roughly 500,000 cDNA molecules. One entry per CDR3 protein, called by TCRdb with MiXCR from the PCR reads. Of about 540,000 distinct CDR3 sequences listed, less than 40% are singletons. Whole-study findings and limits: TRBV5-6, TRBV5-1 and TRBV20-1 were among about 5 TRBV segments more frequent in patients than controls. When the samples were clustered directly with F measure, those that had been prepared in the same batch showed strong co-clustering. Multiple sclerosis patients had significantly lower normalized Chao1 diversity than controls.

The source material was blood. The rearrangement uses TRBV7-8 and TRBJ1-2; D possibly corresponds to TRBD1 (6 bases). The source of this sequence is a girl aged 2-17 years with multiple sclerosis. The CDR3 loop is CASSLARGRNGYTF. CDR3 nucleotide sequence: TGTGCCAGCAGCTTAGCCAGGGGTCGAAATGGCTACACCTTC.